This is a list of T cell receptor beta chains from one sample in a study of blood T cells in healthy people across ages. One entry per CDR3 protein, called by TCRdb with MiXCR from the 5' RACE reads. The sample contains 700,000 to 850,000 distinct CDR3 sequences, roughly 34% of which appear only once. The specimen was blood. Receptors were obtained from a man between 18 and 29 years old in good health. CDR3s include the opening cysteine and the closing phenylalanine or tryptophan. D genes are given only for firm matches. Clone size is not always given. Where it is, it says once, few, many or a class for expanded clones.

D gene	clone size	J gene	V gene	CDR3 DNA	CDR3 protein
TRBD2	many	TRBJ2-1	TRBV27	TGTGCCAGCAACCCCCCGGGAGGTGAGCAGTTCTTC	CASNPPGGEQFF
TRBD1	-	TRBJ1-4	TRBV20-1	TGCAGTGCTAGAGAGACAGGGGGGGGGGAAAAACTGTTTTTT	CSARETGGGEKLFF
TRBD2	-	TRBJ2-1	TRBV5-1	TGCGCCAGCAGCTTGGAGACGAGCGGGGGGTACGATGAGCAGTTCTTC	CASSLETSGGYDEQFF
-	few	TRBJ2-3	TRBV3-1	TGTGCCAGCAGCCAAGATAGGCTTAGCGGTGGAGATACGCAGTATTTT	CASSQDRLSGGDTQYF
-	-	TRBJ1-2	TRBV7-3	TGTGCCAGCAGCTTAAAGGGCCGCAATTCCCTCTATGGCTACACCTTC	CASSLKGRNSLYGYTF
-	few	TRBJ1-5	TRBV20-1	TGCAGTGCAACAACAGGGTTTCAGCCCCAGCATTTT	CSATTGFQPQHF
-	-	TRBJ2-2	TRBV29-1	TGCAGCGCCGCGGACCGACCGAACACCGGGGAGCTGTTTTTT	CSAADRPNTGELFF
TRBD1	many	TRBJ2-7	TRBV25-1	TGTGCCAGCAGTGATCGCGGACAGGGGATCCACGAGCAGTACTTC	CASSDRGQGIHEQYF
TRBD1	few	TRBJ1-1	TRBV5-5	TGTGCCAGCAGCCAGACAGGGTCCCCCCGGAACACTGAAGCTTTCTTT	CASSQTGSPRNTEAFF
TRBD1	many	TRBJ2-4	TRBV5-1	TGCGCCAGCAGGCTGGCCCCCGGGACAGGGGACATCCTAGCCAAAAACATTCAGTACTTC	CASRLAPGTGDILAKNIQYF
-	-	TRBJ2-1	TRBV28	TGTGCCAGCAGTTTAAGAAACAGAGTGCAGTTCTTC	CASSLRNRVQFF
-	few	TRBJ1-5	TRBV6-1	TGTGCCAGCAGTGAAGTAGTTGGCGCGGGACAGCCCCAGCATTTT	CASSEVVGAGQPQHF
TRBD1	-	TRBJ1-6	TRBV7-9	TGTGCCACCCCGGGACAGGAGACTTCACCCCTCCACTTT	CATPGQETSPLHF
TRBD1	many	TRBJ2-3	TRBV20-1	TGCAGTGCTAGAGATGGGGACAGGGGCGCAGATACGCAGTATTTT	CSARDGDRGADTQYF
TRBD1	few	TRBJ1-2	TRBV2	TGTGCCAGCAGCGGACAGGGGGCGGAGGGCTACACCTTC	CASSGQGAEGYTF
-	-	TRBJ2-1	TRBV7-3	TGTGCCAGCAGCCAGAACGATTACGGGACCGCGACCTACAATGAGCAGTTCTTC	CASSQNDYGTATYNEQFF